This TCR beta chain was sequenced during a study of blood T cell repertoires in COVID-19. Turning to the study itself: PBMCs, B-cell-depleted T cells, or T cells provided the cDNA or gDNA that made up the material.

V was clipped by 1 base and J by 4 bases; unmatched bases: 12. This CDR3 region has 17 residues. Germline V gene sequence: CDR1 SEHNR, CDR2 FQNEAQ (reference sequence). The table came from immunoSEQ multiplex PCR; TCRdb's copy has only in-frame clones and leaves some out. The sample lists about 93,000 clones; roughly 89% were seen once. The chain links TRBV7-9 to TRBJ2-7; 8 bases match TRBD1. The source material was peripheral blood. The clonotype was recovered from a man between 60 and 70 years old with COVID-19, enrolled during active disease. CDR3 bases: TGTGCCAGCAGCTTAGTCCCCGGCAGGGGGCGAAGGTACGAGCAGTACTTC. Translating it yields CASSLVPGRGRRYEQYF.